This T cell receptor beta chain comes out of a study of CXCR3-negative and CXCR3-positive naive CD8 T cells. Looking at the study overall: Per library, roughly 1.6 +/- 0.3 million reads; about 135 million TRB reads overall.

Study-level findings and limits: Memory CD8+ cells showed much lower diversity, while both naive subsets were comparably high. Unlike memory cells, which differed, naive CXCR3-negative and CXCR3-positive cells had similar TRBV-TRBJ usage. CXCR3-expressing naive cells carried TRB CDR3s more hydrophobic than those of CXCR3-negative naive cells.

Germline V gene data show CDR1 as SGHDN and CDR2 as FVKESK. This CDR3 spans 17 amino acids. Note on this clonotype: Its antigen is unknown.

The TRB cDNA libraries were prepared by 5' RACE with UMI labels. Using the 5' RACE reads, TCRdb records one entry per CDR3 protein without DNA. The sample holds about 120,000 distinct CDR3 sequences. Input material: naive CXCR3+ CD8+ T cells from blood. This sample's subset: CD45RO-CCR7+CD27+CD95- naive CD8+ T cells expressing CXCR3 (TNR3+). This clonotype originated in a human donor in good health. Some clones in this sample may be carry-over from other donors' samples. The chain combines TRBV14 with TRBJ1-3; TCRdb's D gene call, TRBD1, goes unchecked for lack of DNA. The CDR3 sequence: CASSDPIWGVSGNTIYF.